These 13 T cell receptor beta chains were all obtained from the same sample, sequenced in a study of T cell responses to AZD1222 COVID-19 vaccine. Some clones are missing from TCRdb's copy, which holds only in-frame ones; the method was immunoSEQ multiplex PCR. Of some 120,000 clones listed, roughly 84% are singletons. Material: peripheral blood, obtained on day 0 of AZD1222 vaccination. The receptors here all came from an adult in good health.

This rearrangement joins TRBV6-5 to TRBJ1-1, with a possible D match to TRBD1 (6 bases). The CDR3 is 14 amino acids. CDR1 is MNHEY, CDR2 SVGAGI, per germline. V gave up 4 bases and J gave up 5 bases, with 14 bases separating them. CDR3 DNA: TGTGCCAGCAGTTGGGGGGGCTCGAGAACTGAAGCTTTCTTT. Protein product: CASSWGGSRTEAFF.

V is TRBV24-1 and J is TRBJ2-1; possibly TRBD2 for D (5 bases). The CDR3 has 16 residues. V was shortened by 2 bases and J by 9 bases, with 19 bases between the two germline ends. CDR1 is KGHDR and CDR2 is SFDVKD in the germline V gene. The CDR3 is CATSDSDGVPGGEQFF. The CDR3 coding sequence is TGTGCCACCAGTGATTCCGACGGGGTCCCGGGTGGTGAGCAGTTCTTC.

V usage is TRBV14 and J usage is TRBJ2-1; D remains unclear. V dropped 5 bases and J dropped 3 bases, with 11 bases sitting between them. There are 14 residues in the CDR3. Germline CDR1 is SGHDN and CDR2 is FVKESK. The CDR3, as DNA: TGTGCCAGCAGCAAGTCCACTCTCTACAATGAGCAGTTCTTC. As protein: CASSKSTLYNEQFF.

The chain combines TRBV28 with TRBJ2-3, with TRBD2 matching over 8 bases. Germline V gene lookup returns CDR1 MDHEN and CDR2 SYDVKM. Trimming took 5 bases from V and 4 from J; bases not matched to a gene: 11. The CDR3 covers 16 residues. For the CDR3, the DNA is TGTGCCAGCAGTCCACCGGCGGGGGGTGGCTCAGATACGCAGTATTTT. It specifies CASSPPAGGGSDTQYF.

The chain combines TRBV11-2 with TRBJ1-1; D gene uncertain. CDR1 SGHAT and CDR2 FQNNGV come from the germline V gene. The CDR3 has 12 residues. The germline V and J ends were trimmed by 10 bases and 6 bases, with 15 bases remaining between them. CDR3 residues: CATQLRVAEAFF. DNA of the CDR3: TGTGCCACCCAGCTACGGGTTGCTGAAGCTTTCTTT. The full variable domain, completed using reference TRBV11-2 and TRBJ1-1, is EAGVAQSPRYKIIEKRQSVAFWCNPISGHATLYWYQQILGQGPKLLIQFQNNGVVDDSQLPKDRFSAERLKGVDSTLKIQPAKLEDSAVYLCATQLRVAEAFFGQGTRLTVV.

This clone came up a few times. This chain links TRBV12-3 or TRBV12-4 with TRBJ1-4, with D unresolved. The V end was cut by 1 base, the J end by 7 bases, with 7 bases between. The CDR3 has 13 amino acids. In DNA, the CDR3 is TGTGCCAGCAGTTTAGGGAGTGGTGAAAAACTGTTTTTT. Translated, it gives CASSLGSGEKLFF.

The rearrangement joins TRBV6-2 or TRBV6-3 to TRBJ1-2, with 9 bases lining up with TRBD1. There are 14 residues in the CDR3. CDR1 is MNHEY and CDR2 is SVGEGT in the germline V gene. Trimming cost V 5 bases and J 5 bases; bases outside gene matches: 6. The chain's CDR3 is CASSLSGTGYGYTF. As DNA, the CDR3 is TGTGCCAGCAGTCTCTCCGGGACAGGGTATGGCTACACCTTC.

V usage is TRBV14 and J usage is TRBJ1-2, with 8 positions matching TRBD1. Per germline, CDR1 SGHDN and CDR2 FVKESK. The J segment lost 3 bases and the V segment lost 4 bases, leaving 7 bases of the junction unmatched. The CDR3 is 15 amino acids. This CDR3 reads CASSPHGTGHYGYTF. DNA for the CDR3: TGTGCCAGCAGCCCCCACGGGACAGGCCACTATGGCTACACCTTC.

This clone is a singleton in its sample. The chain recombines TRBV5-1 with TRBJ2-2, with 9 bases aligning to TRBD2. Looked up from germline, CDR1 is SGHRS and CDR2 is YFSETQ. The CDR3 has 15 amino acids. V lost 6 bases, J lost 0 bases, and 3 bases stayed unmatched. CDR3: CASTAGGTNTGELFF. In nucleotides, the CDR3 is TGCGCCAGCACAGCGGGGGGAACGAACACCGGGGAGCTGTTTTTT.

The gene calls are TRBV6-4 and TRBJ1-6; unclear D gene. The CDR3 is 14 residues long. CDR1 is MRHNA and CDR2 is SNTAGT in the germline V gene. The V end was cut by 3 bases, the J end by 7 bases, with 10 bases between. CDR3 sequence reads: CASSERTRNSPLHF. In DNA form, the CDR3 reads TGTGCCAGCAGTGAGAGGACGAGGAATTCACCCCTCCACTTT.

CDR3 sequence (DNA): TGTGCCAGCAGTGGAGCCAACCAGCTGGGGGGCTACACCTTC. Protein product: CASSGANQLGGYTF. This rearrangement joins TRBV2 to TRBJ1-2, with D uncertain. Germline V gene sequence: CDR1 SNHLY, CDR2 FYNNEI. Trimming shortened V by 4 bases and J by 8 bases, and 17 bases separated the two germline ends. This CDR3 spans 14 amino acids.

The chain links TRBV18 to TRBJ2-7; D gene unclear. This CDR3 has 13 amino acids. Deletions cut 2 bases from V and 2 bases from J, with 7 bases between. The germline CDR1 and CDR2 sequences are KGHSH and LQKENI. The CDR3 is CASSPYSAYEQYF. The CDR3 DNA sequence: TGTGCCAGCTCACCATACTCCGCCTACGAGCAGTACTTC.

The chain employs TRBV9 and TRBJ1-3, with D tentatively TRBD1 (5 bases). In germline, CDR1 is SGDLS, CDR2 YYNGEE. The CDR3 length is 14 residues. Trimming took 5 bases from V and 1 from J, leaving 10 bases between them. DNA for the CDR3: TGTGCCAGCAGAGGTTCAGGGTCTGGAAACACCATATATTTT. This codes for CASRGSGSGNTIYF.